A single sample gave rise to the 27 T cell receptor beta chains below, sequenced in a study of T cells in Graves' hyperthyroidism and ophthalmopathy. Regions amplified from RNA transcripts were the TCR beta CDR3 regions. RT-PCR in the first round (using the HTBI primer set) targeted the TCR CDR3. TCRdb recomputed calls from the multiplex PCR reads with MiXCR, one row per CDR3 protein. This table has about 380,000 distinct CDR3 sequences, about 14% appearing once. The source material was blood. The receptor source for this set is a woman aged 60-75 years with Graves' hyperthyroidism.

The genes are TRBV6-1 and TRBJ2-1, with D maybe TRBD1 (6 bases). The germline V gene encodes CDR1 MNHNS and CDR2 SASEGT. This CDR3 is 14 amino acids long. V was clipped by 4 bases and J by 1 base, with 8 bases between them. The CDR3 sequence: CASSVTGSYNEQFF. The CDR3 nucleotides read TGTGCCAGCAGTGTGACAGGTTCCTACAATGAGCAGTTCTTC.

This clonotype was found many times. This chain connects TRBV29-1 to TRBJ1-1, with 10 bases lining up with TRBD1. The germline V gene has CDR1 SQVTM and CDR2 ANQGSEA. V was pared by 6 bases and J by 3 bases, with 4 bases of the junction left unmatched. The CDR3 is made up of 13 amino acids. The CDR3 DNA follows: TGCAGCGTCCTGGGACAGGGGTACACTGAAGCTTTCTTT. Amino acids: CSVLGQGYTEAFF.

This clonotype was counted between two and nine times. The V and J genes are TRBV10-3 and TRBJ2-7; D perhaps matches TRBD1 (5 bases). V shed 4 bases and J shed 2 bases, with 9 bases lying between them. Germline loops: CDR1 ENHRY, CDR2 SYGVKD. The CDR3 is 13 residues long. The chain's CDR3 is CAISGRTPYEQYF. CDR3 in DNA: TGTGCCATCAGTGGTAGGACACCCTACGAGCAGTACTTC.

The sample holds many counts of this clonotype. The J gene is TRBJ2-3, the V gene TRBV5-1, with D hard to call. V lost 4 bases, J lost 3 bases, and 15 bases lay in between. The germline V gene encodes CDR1 SGHRS and CDR2 YFSETQ. This CDR3 has 15 amino acids. In nucleotides, the CDR3 is TGCGCCAGCAGCCAGCAGGAATATGCGACAGATACGCAGTATTTT. Protein product: CASSQQEYATDTQYF.

The V and J genes are TRBV30 and TRBJ2-2, with TRBD1 matching 7 bases. The V segment lost 5 bases and the J segment 4 bases; nucleotides outside the gene matches: 10. The CDR3 loop spans 15 amino acids. The germline V gene has CDR1 GTSNPN and CDR2 SVGIG (reference sequence). This CDR3 reads CAWGPPGQITGELFF. In nucleotides, the CDR3 is TGTGCCTGGGGACCCCCGGGACAGATCACCGGGGAGCTGTTTTTT.

This chain uses TRBV6-1 with TRBJ2-1; D gene uncertain. The CDR3 totals 13 residues. V lost 5 bases and J 9 bases, leaving 14 bases between the germline ends. Germline-derived CDR1 and CDR2 are MNHNS and SASEGT. CDR3 amino acids: CASSIRTATEQFF. CDR3 nucleotides: TGTGCCAGCAGTATTCGGACGGCAACTGAGCAGTTCTTC.

This clonotype came up many times. V gene TRBV6-1 combines with J gene TRBJ2-5; 9 bases are a match to TRBD1. V dropped 6 bases and J dropped 5; count of bases not matched to a gene: 1. This CDR3 spans 12 amino acids. CDR1 and CDR2 (germline): MNHNS, SASEGT. CDR3 nucleotide sequence: TGTGCCAGCAGGACAGGGGGTGAGACCCAGTACTTC. It translates to CASRTGGETQYF.

The CDR3 protein is CSVGDLGTGELFF. In nucleotides, the CDR3 is TGCAGCGTCGGGGACCTCGGCACCGGGGAGCTGTTTTTT. This chain connects TRBV29-1 to TRBJ2-2, with D tentatively TRBD1 or TRBD2 (5 bases each). V was pared by 6 bases and J by 4 bases, with 12 bases between. Germline CDR1 SQVTM, CDR2 ANQGSEA. The CDR3 contains 13 residues.

In its sample, this clonotype was seen many times. The chain employs TRBV11-2 and TRBJ1-1; the match to TRBD1 covers 7 bases. J lost 2 bases, V lost 4 bases, and 7 bases had no gene match. From germline, CDR1 is SGHAT and CDR2 FQNNGV. This CDR3 is 15 amino acids long. Written as DNA, the CDR3 is TGTGCCAGCAGCTCTGACAGGGATGGAAACACTGAAGCTTTCTTT. Protein: CASSSDRDGNTEAFF.

This chain joins TRBV27 and TRBJ1-5; TRBD1 matches at 7 bases. The ends lost 7 bases at V and 4 bases at J; junction bases unmatched: 16. Germline lookup yields CDR1 MNHEY and CDR2 SMNVEV (reference sequence). The CDR3 contains 17 residues. The CDR3 sequence is CASIKTEEGGLNQPQHF. In nucleotides, the CDR3 is TGTGCCAGCATCAAAACAGAGGAAGGGGGCCTAAATCAGCCCCAGCATTTT.

This clonotype was picked up a small number of times. Given a much more abundant clone one base away, this may be a read error. CDR3 protein: CASSRRGDNSLLHF. CDR3 DNA: TGCGCCAGCAGCCGCAGGGGAGATAATTCACTCCTCCACTTT. The rearrangement links TRBV5-1 to TRBJ1-6, with D maybe TRBD1 (6 bases). Germline V CDR1 and CDR2: SGHRS, YFSETQ. This CDR3 has 14 residues.

This clonotype came up once. This chain joins TRBV2 and TRBJ2-3; D assignment may be TRBD1 or TRBD2 (5 bases each). Germline assignment: CDR1 SNHLY and CDR2 FYNNEI. The CDR3 runs 14 residues. V gave up 4 bases and J gave up 4 bases, with 12 bases separating them. The CDR3 is CASSVWGYADTQYF. In DNA, the CDR3 is TGTGCCAGCAGTGTCTGGGGGTACGCAGATACGCAGTATTTT.

This clonotype was recorded many times. This chain connects TRBV27 to TRBJ2-1, with 8 bases identical to TRBD1. Unmatched junction bases numbered 7, after V lost 6 bases and J lost 12 bases. Looked up from germline, CDR1 is MNHEY and CDR2 is SMNVEV (reference sequence). The CDR3 contains 12 residues. Written as DNA, the CDR3 is TGTGCCAGCAGGTCCTCAGGGGGCGGGCAGTTCTTC. This codes for CASRSSGGGQFF.

For this clonotype: Being one base from a much bigger clone, this may be a read error. The chain is built from TRBV7-9 and TRBJ1-1; TRBD1 might be the D (5 bases). This CDR3 comprises 15 residues. Germline CDR1 is SEHNR and CDR2 is FQNEAQ (reference sequence). The CDR3 loop reads CASTTPGNPNTEASF. As DNA, the CDR3 is TGTGCCAGCACCACTCCAGGGAATCCTAACACTGAAGCTTCCTTT.

This clonotype was detected many times. V usage is TRBV20-1 and J usage is TRBJ1-5, with 12 bases matching TRBD1. V shed 4 bases and J 4 bases; nucleotides not matched to a gene: 5. CDR1 and CDR2 from the germline V gene are DFQATT and SNEGSKA (reference sequence). CDR3 size: 15 residues. The CDR3 sequence: CSATGTGGLNQPQHF. Written as DNA, the CDR3 is TGCAGTGCTACCGGGACAGGGGGCCTAAATCAGCCCCAGCATTTT.

This clonotype showed up just once. The chain employs TRBV12-3 or TRBV12-4 and TRBJ2-3; TRBD2 agrees at 9 bases. Trimming removed 6 bases from V and 3 bases from J; junction bases left unmatched: 7. The CDR3 is made up of 15 amino acids. For the CDR3, the DNA is TGTGCCAGCAGAGCAGCTAGCGGGACAACAGATACGCAGTATTTT. Translation: CASRAASGTTDTQYF.

This clonotype was recorded many times. V and J are TRBV18 and TRBJ2-7, with 13 bases identical to TRBD2. V gave up 4 bases and J gave up 2 bases; unmatched junction bases: 2. CDR3 length: 15 amino acids. Germline V gene sequence: CDR1 KGHSH, CDR2 LQKENI. CDR3 region: CASSRGTSGAYEQYF. CDR3 bases: TGTGCCAGCTCACGGGGGACTAGCGGGGCCTACGAGCAGTACTTC. Drawing the rest from reference TRBV18 and TRBJ2-7, the complete variable domain is NAGVMQNPRHLVRRRGQEARLRCSPMKGHSHVYWYRQLPEEGLKFMVYLQKENIIDESGMPKERFSAEFPKEGPSILRIQQVVRGDSAAYFCASSRGTSGAYEQYFGPGTRLTVT.

This clonotype was seen many times. The chain couples TRBV6-1 to TRBJ2-2; 8 nucleotides line up with TRBD2. CDR3 length: 16 residues. CDR1 is MNHNS, CDR2 SASEGT, per germline. The J segment lost 4 bases and the V segment lost 2 bases, leaving 6 bases of the junction unmatched. In DNA form, the CDR3 reads TGTGCCAGCAGTGAATGGGCTAGCGGGTCCACCGGGGAGCTGTTTTTT. Translating it yields CASSEWASGSTGELFF.

The chain couples TRBV28 to TRBJ2-2; D possibly corresponds to TRBD2 (5 bases). This CDR3 contains 13 residues. With 4 bases removed from V and 6 bases from J, the gap between germline ends came to 9 bases. Germline loops: CDR1 MDHEN, CDR2 SYDVKM. CDR3 coding DNA: TGTGCCAGCAGTTGGATGGAGGCCGGGGAGCTGTTTTTT. Its protein is CASSWMEAGELFF.

This clonotype was observed many times. V usage is TRBV2 and J usage is TRBJ1-1; D is unclear. Germline lookup yields CDR1 SNHLY and CDR2 FYNNEI. The CDR3 spans 13 residues. Trimming removed 2 bases from V and 3 bases from J, with 7 bases in between. CDR3 bases: TGTGCCAGCAGTGAAATAGAACACACTGAAGCTTTCTTT. Protein: CASSEIEHTEAFF.

This rearrangement joins TRBV5-1 to TRBJ1-1; D is ambiguous. The germline CDR1 and CDR2 sequences are SGHRS and YFSETQ. This CDR3 is 14 amino acids long. The germline V and J ends were trimmed by 5 bases and 0 bases, with 11 bases remaining between them. The CDR3 region is CASRPGGMNTEAFF. DNA for the CDR3: TGCGCCAGCAGGCCAGGAGGTATGAACACTGAAGCTTTCTTT.

This clonotype occurred many times. The V gene is TRBV27, the J gene TRBJ1-2; the match to TRBD1 covers 7 bases. Unmatched junction bases numbered 10, after V lost 3 bases and J lost 3 bases. Germline loops: CDR1 MNHEY, CDR2 SMNVEV (reference sequence). The CDR3 contains 16 residues. CDR3 amino acids: CASSLSPGQPYYGYTF. CDR3 DNA sequence: TGTGCCAGCAGTTTGTCCCCGGGACAGCCCTACTATGGCTACACCTTC.

The V and J genes are TRBV5-1 and TRBJ2-3; the D gene is possibly TRBD2 (6 bases). This CDR3 comprises 13 residues. V was cut by 0 bases and J by 10 bases, with 12 bases left in between. Germline CDR1 and CDR2: SGHRS and YFSETQ. The CDR3, as DNA: TGCGCCAGCAGCTTGGGTCCCGGGAGTGCGCAGTATTTT. Its translation: CASSLGPGSAQYF.

About this clonotype itself: Being one base from a much bigger clone, this may be a read error. The rearrangement links TRBV6-1 to TRBJ2-7; D possibly corresponds to TRBD1 (5 bases). Germline V gives CDR1 MNHNS, CDR2 SASEGT. This CDR3 is 13 amino acids long. In DNA form, the CDR3 reads TGTGCCACCGAATCCGGACACCGGCAGGAGCAGCACTTC. Translating gives CATESGHRQEQHF.

Comments on this clonotype: This may be a read error, as it is one base from a much larger clone. The rearrangement links TRBV29-1 to TRBJ1-2; 7 positions agree with TRBD1. Per the germline V gene, CDR1 is SQVTM and CDR2 is ANQGSEA. This CDR3 contains 13 residues. J was trimmed by 7 bases and V by 7 bases; bases with no gene match: 12. The CDR3 is CSGELSGGSGYTF. The CDR3 DNA reads TGCAGCGGAGAGCTGTCAGGGGGAAGTGGCTACACCTTC.

This clonotype was recorded many times. This chain uses TRBV20-1 with TRBJ1-2; D is ambiguous. Germline loops: CDR1 DFQATT, CDR2 SNEGSKA (reference sequence). CDR3 length: 14 residues. V was pared by 0 bases and J by 7 bases, with 15 bases between. CDR3 sequence reads: CSARDGIREVGYTF. DNA for the CDR3: TGCAGTGCTAGAGATGGAATAAGGGAGGTTGGCTACACCTTC.

This clonotype has at least ten counts. The genes are TRBV12-3 or TRBV12-4 and TRBJ2-2; D call uncertain. This CDR3 has 13 amino acids. V was pared by 10 bases and J by 6 bases, with 15 bases between. CDR3 residues: CATLGSVSGELFF. For the CDR3, the DNA is TGTGCCACTTTGGGATCAGTCTCCGGGGAGCTGTTTTTT.